This T cell receptor beta chain derives from a study of cytomegalovirus exposure and HLA in healthy donors. The CDR3 is 14 amino acids. V lost 6 bases and J lost 2; bases outside the gene matches: 8. CDR1 and CDR2 (germline): SQVTM, ANQGSEA. PCR primers comprised 60 Vbeta and 13 Jbeta primers. The repertoire was sequenced with immunoSEQ multiplex PCR; TCRdb's copy has only in-frame clones and lacks some. Its clone listing holds around 140,000 clones. Sequencing input: PBMCs. The clonotype comes from a male donor in good health and CMV-seronegative. V is TRBV29-1 and J is TRBJ1-1; 8 nucleotides align to TRBD1. CDR3 nucleotides: TGCAGCGTCGACAGGGGAGAGTTAAACACTGAAGCTTTCTTT. Its protein is CSVDRGELNTEAFF.